This TCR beta chain originates from a study of graft-versus-host responses after intestinal transplantation. Study-level background: Every recipient underwent anti-thymocyte globulin induction, then tacrolimus and steroids for three to four years.

Of note for this clone: What it binds is unknown.

Profiled with immunoSEQ multiplex PCR; TCRdb holds only in-frame clones, not every one. The sample holds 85,000 to 110,000 clones, 93% seen once. Broader study findings: The study found high graft-versus-host to host-versus-graft clonal ratios in allografts of patients with graft-donor T cell macrochimerism. Peak circulating GvH clone levels tracked with early post-transplant HvG declines.

Sequences were derived from unstimulated CD8+ T cells sorted from spleen or lymph node cells, sampled before intestinal transplant. The clonotype comes from a human donor who received an intestinal transplant.

The CDR3 loop reads CASSEAAIRDEQFF. The CDR3, as DNA: TGCGCCAGCAGTGAAGCGGCTATCCGCGATGAGCAGTTCTTC. The chain recombines TRBV10-1 with TRBJ2-1, with D maybe TRBD2 (5 bases). The CDR3 length is 14 residues. V dropped 3 bases and J dropped 8 bases, with 14 bases sitting between them. Germline CDR1 is WNHNN and CDR2 is SYGVQD (reference sequence).